This TCR beta chain stems from a study of T cells after posttransplantation cyclophosphamide. General observations from the study: Donor-recipient repertoire similarity was low at 1-2 months, rising over year one.

This related bone marrow graft donor gave peripheral blood on the day of marrow donation. Per germline, CDR1 MNHEY and CDR2 SVGAGI. The CDR3 length is 13 residues. Trimming stripped 6 bases from V and 1 base from J, with 9 bases between. Clones were sequenced by immunoSEQ multiplex PCR, and TCRdb holds only the in-frame ones, with some missing. Recorded here are tens of thousands of clones, none singletons. This clone was counted many times. The antigen remains undetermined. The TCR comes from a woman in her forties or fifties in good health and a related stem cell transplant donor. V usage is TRBV6-5 and J usage is TRBJ2-5, with D unresolved. Sequencing used PBMCs. CDR3 sequence (DNA): TGTGCCAGCAGCCGTACAATCCAAGAGACCCAGTACTTC. Amino acid sequence: CASSRTIQETQYF.